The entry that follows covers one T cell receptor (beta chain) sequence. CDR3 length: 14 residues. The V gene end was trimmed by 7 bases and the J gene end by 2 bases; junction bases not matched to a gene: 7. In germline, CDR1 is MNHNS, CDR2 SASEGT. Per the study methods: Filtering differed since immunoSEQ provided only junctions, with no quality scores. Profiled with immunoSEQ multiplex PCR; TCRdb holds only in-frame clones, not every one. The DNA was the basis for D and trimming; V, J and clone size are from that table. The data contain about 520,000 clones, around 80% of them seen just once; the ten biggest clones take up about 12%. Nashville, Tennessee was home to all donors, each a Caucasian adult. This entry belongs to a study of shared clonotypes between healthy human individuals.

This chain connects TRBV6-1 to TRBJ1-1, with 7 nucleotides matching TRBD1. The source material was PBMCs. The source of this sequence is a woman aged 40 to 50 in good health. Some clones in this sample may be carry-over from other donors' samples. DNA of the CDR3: TGTGCCAGCAATTTCGGGACAGAAAACACTGAAGCTTTCTTT. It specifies CASNFGTENTEAFF.